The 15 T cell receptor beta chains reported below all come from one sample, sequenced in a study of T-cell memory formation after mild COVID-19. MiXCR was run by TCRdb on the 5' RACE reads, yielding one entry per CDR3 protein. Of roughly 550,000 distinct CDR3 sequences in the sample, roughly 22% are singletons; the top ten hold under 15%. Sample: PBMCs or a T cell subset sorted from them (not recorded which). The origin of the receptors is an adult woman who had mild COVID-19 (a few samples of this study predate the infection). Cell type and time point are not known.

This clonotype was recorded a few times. The CDR3, as DNA: TGTGCCAGCAGTTTCGCCCCACTGGACTACTCTGGAAACACCATATATTTT. Protein product: CASSFAPLDYSGNTIYF. J is TRBJ1-3 and V is TRBV6-5; D gene uncertain. The CDR3 has 17 residues. CDR1 is MNHEY and CDR2 is SVGAGI in the germline V gene. Trimming took 4 bases from V and 0 from J, leaving 16 bases between them.

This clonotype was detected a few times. The CDR3 DNA follows: TGTGCCAGCAGCGTTATGACTGGAGAAGAGACCCAGTACTTC. This sequence encodes CASSVMTGEETQYF. The chain couples TRBV7-9 to TRBJ2-5, with no clear D. CDR3 length equals 14 residues. Per germline, CDR1 SEHNR and CDR2 FQNEAQ (reference sequence). V lost 5 bases and J lost 3, with 13 bases in between.

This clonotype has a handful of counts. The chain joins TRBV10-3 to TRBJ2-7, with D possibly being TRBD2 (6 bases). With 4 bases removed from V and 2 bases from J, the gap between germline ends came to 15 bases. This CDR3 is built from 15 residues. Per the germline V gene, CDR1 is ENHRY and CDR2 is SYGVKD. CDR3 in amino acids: CAISGGGQPAYEQYF. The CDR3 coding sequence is TGTGCCATCAGTGGGGGAGGTCAACCAGCCTACGAGCAGTACTTC.

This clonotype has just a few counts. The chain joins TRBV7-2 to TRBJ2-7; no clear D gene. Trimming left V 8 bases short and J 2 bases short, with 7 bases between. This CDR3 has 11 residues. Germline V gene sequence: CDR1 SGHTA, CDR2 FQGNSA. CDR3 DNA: TGTGCCAGCCTGAAGGCCTACGAGCAGTACTTC. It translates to CASLKAYEQYF.

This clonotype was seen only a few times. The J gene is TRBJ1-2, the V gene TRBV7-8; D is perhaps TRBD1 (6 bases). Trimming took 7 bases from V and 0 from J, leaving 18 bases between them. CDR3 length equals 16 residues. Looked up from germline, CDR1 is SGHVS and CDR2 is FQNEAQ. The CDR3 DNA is TGTGCCAGCACCCCAAGGGCGGGGGCAGCTAACTATGGCTACACCTTC. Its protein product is CASTPRAGAANYGYTF.

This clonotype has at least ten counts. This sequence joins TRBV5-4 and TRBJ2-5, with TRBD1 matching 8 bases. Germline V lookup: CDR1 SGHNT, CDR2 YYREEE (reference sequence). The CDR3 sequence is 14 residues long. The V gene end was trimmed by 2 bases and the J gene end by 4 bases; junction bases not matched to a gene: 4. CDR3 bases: TGTGCCAGCAGCTTACCGGGACAGGTAGAGACCCAGTACTTC. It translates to CASSLPGQVETQYF.

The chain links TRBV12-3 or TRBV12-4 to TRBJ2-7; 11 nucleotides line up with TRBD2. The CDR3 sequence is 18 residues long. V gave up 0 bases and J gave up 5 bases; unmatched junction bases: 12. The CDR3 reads CASSLARKLAGGHHEQYF. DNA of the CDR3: TGTGCCAGCAGTTTAGCGCGAAAATTAGCGGGGGGGCACCACGAGCAGTACTTC.

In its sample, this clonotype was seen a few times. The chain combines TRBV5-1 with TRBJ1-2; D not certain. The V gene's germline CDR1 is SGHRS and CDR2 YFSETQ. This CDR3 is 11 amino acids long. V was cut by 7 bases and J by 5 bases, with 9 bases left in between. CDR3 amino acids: CASGTEYGYTF. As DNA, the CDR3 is TGCGCCAGCGGCACGGAATATGGCTACACCTTC.

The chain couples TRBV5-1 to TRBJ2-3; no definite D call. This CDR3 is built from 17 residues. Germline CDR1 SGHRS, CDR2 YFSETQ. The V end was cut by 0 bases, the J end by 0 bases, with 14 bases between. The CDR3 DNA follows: TGCGCCAGCAGCTTGGGCGAGAGGAGCTCTAGCACAGATACGCAGTATTTT. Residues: CASSLGERSSSTDTQYF.

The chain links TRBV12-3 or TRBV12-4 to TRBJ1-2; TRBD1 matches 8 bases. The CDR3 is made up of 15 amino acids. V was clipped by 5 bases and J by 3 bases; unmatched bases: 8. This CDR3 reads CASSPPGTGHYGYTF. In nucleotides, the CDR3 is TGTGCCAGCAGTCCCCCCGGGACAGGACACTATGGCTACACCTTC.

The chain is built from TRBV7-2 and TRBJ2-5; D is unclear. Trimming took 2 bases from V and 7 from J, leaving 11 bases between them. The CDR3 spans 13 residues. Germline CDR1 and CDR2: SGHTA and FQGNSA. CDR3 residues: CASSLTMSGTQYF. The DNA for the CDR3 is TGTGCCAGCAGCTTAACTATGTCCGGGACCCAGTACTTC.

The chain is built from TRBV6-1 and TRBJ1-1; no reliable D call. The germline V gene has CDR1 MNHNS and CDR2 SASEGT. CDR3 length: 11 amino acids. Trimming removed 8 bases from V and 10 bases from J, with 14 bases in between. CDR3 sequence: CASGASWRAFF. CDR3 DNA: TGTGCCAGCGGTGCATCTTGGAGAGCTTTCTTT.

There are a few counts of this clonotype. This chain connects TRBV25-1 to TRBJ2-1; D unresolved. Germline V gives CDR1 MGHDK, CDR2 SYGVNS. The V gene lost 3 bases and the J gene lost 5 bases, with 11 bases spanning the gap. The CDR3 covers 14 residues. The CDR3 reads CASSDHSPDNEQFF. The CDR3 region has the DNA TGTGCCAGCAGTGACCACTCCCCCGACAATGAGCAGTTCTTC.

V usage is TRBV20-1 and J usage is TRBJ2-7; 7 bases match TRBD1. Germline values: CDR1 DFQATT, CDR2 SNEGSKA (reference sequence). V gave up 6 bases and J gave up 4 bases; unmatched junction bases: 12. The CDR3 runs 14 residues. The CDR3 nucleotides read TGCAGTGCCTCGGACAGGTCGGGCTTATACGAGCAGTACTTC. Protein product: CSASDRSGLYEQYF.

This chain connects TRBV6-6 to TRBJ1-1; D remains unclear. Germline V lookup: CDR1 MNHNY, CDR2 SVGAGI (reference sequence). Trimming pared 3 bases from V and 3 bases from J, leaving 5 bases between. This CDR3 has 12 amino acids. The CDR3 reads CASSYRYTEAFF. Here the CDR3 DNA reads TGTGCCAGCAGTTATCGGTACACTGAAGCTTTCTTT.